Presented here are 8 T cell receptor beta chains from one specimen sequenced in a study of cytomegalovirus exposure and HLA in healthy donors. A multiplex PCR was run with 60 Vbeta primers and 13 Jbeta primers. TCRdb's copy holds only in-frame clones and misses some; the assay was immunoSEQ multiplex PCR. This repertoire shows around 150,000 clones, 84% found once; its top ten account for around 2.5%. The sequenced sample consisted of PBMCs. These TCRs come from a boy under 10 years old in good health and CMV-seronegative.

This chain links TRBV28 with TRBJ1-4; D is ambiguous. V was pared by 5 bases and J by 6 bases, with 16 bases between. CDR1 is MDHEN, CDR2 SYDVKM, per germline. This CDR3 comprises 15 residues. The CDR3 nucleotides are TGTGCCAGCAGTCTTGGAAGTAGCGGGGATGAAAAACTGTTTTTT. Its protein product is CASSLGSSGDEKLFF.

The chain recombines TRBV19 with TRBJ2-5, with a weak D call TRBD2 (6 bases). The J call may be wrong; the DNA end is better matched by TRBJ2-7. The CDR3 sequence is 15 residues long. The germline gives CDR1 LNHDA, CDR2 SQIVND (reference sequence). CDR3 region: CASRRSGRSSYEQYF. CDR3 DNA sequence: TGTGCCAGTAGGCGTAGCGGTAGGAGCTCCTACGAGCAGTACTTC.

The chain couples TRBV19 to TRBJ2-5; D gene unclear. The closer fit of TRBJ2-7 to the DNA end suggests the J call may be wrong. Germline V lookup: CDR1 LNHDA, CDR2 SQIVND (reference sequence). This CDR3 has 14 residues. Here the CDR3 DNA reads TGTGCCAGTAAGAGACAATCAGGCGTGTACGAGCAGTACTTC. Translated, it gives CASKRQSGVYEQYF.

This sequence joins TRBV14 and TRBJ2-1, with 8 positions matching TRBD2. Looked up from germline, CDR1 is SGHDN and CDR2 is FVKESK. This CDR3 has 19 amino acids. V lost 0 bases to trimming and J lost 5 bases; unmatched junction nucleotides: 15. CDR3 nucleotides: TGTGCCAGCAGCCAAGATGTATGGGTGCTGACTAGCGAACACAATGAGCAGTTCTTC. This encodes CASSQDVWVLTSEHNEQFF.

V is TRBV9 and J is TRBJ1-2; 8 nucleotides agree with TRBD1. The V segment lost 5 bases and the J segment 5 bases; nucleotides outside the gene matches: 8. The CDR3 is 14 residues long. In germline, CDR1 is SGDLS, CDR2 YYNGEE. Here the CDR3 reads CASRRIQGAYGYTF. CDR3 bases: TGTGCCAGCAGACGAATCCAGGGGGCGTATGGCTACACCTTC.

The J gene is TRBJ2-1, the V gene TRBV6-5; D is possibly TRBD2 (6 bases). Germline V gene data show CDR1 as MNHEY and CDR2 as SVGAGI. V lost 8 bases to trimming and J lost 1 base, with 9 bases between them. The CDR3 has 13 amino acids. CDR3 sequence: CASGRDSYNEQFF. Here the CDR3 DNA reads TGTGCCAGCGGGCGGGATTCCTACAATGAGCAGTTCTTC.

Note on this clone: The junction differs from germline at one of its ends, possibly a read error. The chain is built from TRBV7-9 and TRBJ1-2; TRBD1 matches 9 bases. From germline, CDR1 is SEHNR and CDR2 FQNEAQ (reference sequence). This CDR3 has 18 residues. CDR3 loop: CSSSLTLTGTGMKTGYTF. The CDR3 bases are TGTTCCAGCAGCTTAACACTAACAGGGACAGGGATGAAGACTGGGTACACCTTC.

This chain joins TRBV28 and TRBJ2-7, with 11 bases identical to TRBD2. J was trimmed by 2 bases and V by 3 bases; bases with no gene match: 3. This CDR3 contains 15 residues. The germline V gene has CDR1 MDHEN and CDR2 SYDVKM. CDR3 sequence: CASSFGTSGPYEQYF. The CDR3 DNA reads as TGTGCCAGCAGTTTTGGGACTAGCGGCCCCTACGAGCAGTACTTC.